These 10 T cell receptor beta chains were all obtained from the same sample, sequenced in a study of cytomegalovirus exposure and HLA in healthy donors. PCR was performed using 60 Vbeta and 13 Jbeta primers. The method was immunoSEQ multiplex PCR; TCRdb's version includes in-frame clones alone and lacks a portion of them. The repertoire holds 230,000 or so clones, around 90% seen once, with less than 2% in the top ten. The sample taken for sequencing was PBMCs. These receptors were taken from a girl aged 2-15 years in good health and CMV-seronegative.

The V gene is TRBV25-1, the J gene TRBJ1-1; tentative D call: TRBD1 (6 bases). V lost 4 bases, J lost 7 bases, and 13 bases lay in between. The germline V gene encodes CDR1 MGHDK and CDR2 SYGVNS. This CDR3 contains 13 residues. For the CDR3, the DNA is TGTGCCAGCAGTGTACGGACAGAGATTGAAGCTTTCTTT. The encoded protein is CASSVRTEIEAFF.

V gene TRBV2 combines with J gene TRBJ2-5; 13 bases match TRBD2. CDR3 length: 21 residues. V shed 4 bases and J 4 bases; nucleotides not matched to a gene: 21. Germline V gene data show CDR1 as SNHLY and CDR2 as FYNNEI. CDR3 region: CASSGNGPGLAGWVGAETQYF. For the CDR3, the DNA is TGTGCCAGCAGTGGGAACGGCCCGGGACTAGCGGGGTGGGTGGGGGCAGAGACCCAGTACTTC.

The CDR3 loop is CAWSHRGNQPQHF. Here the CDR3 DNA reads TGTGCCTGGAGCCACAGGGGCAATCAGCCCCAGCATTTT. The chain couples TRBV30 to TRBJ1-5; possibly TRBD1 for D (6 bases). The CDR3 runs 13 residues. Germline V gives CDR1 GTSNPN, CDR2 SVGIG (reference sequence). V dropped 3 bases and J dropped 2 bases, with 8 bases sitting between them.

J is TRBJ2-3 and V is TRBV2; D uncertain. Germline CDR1 is SNHLY and CDR2 is FYNNEI. Trimming shortened V by 5 bases and J by 14 bases, and 11 bases separated the two germline ends. CDR3 size: 10 residues. The CDR3 nucleotides are TGTGCCAGCAGTCCTCTAGGATCGTATTTT. Translated, it gives CASSPLGSYF.

The J gene is TRBJ1-1, the V gene TRBV28; D is possibly TRBD1 (5 bases). The ends were cut back, 4 bases at V and 1 base at J, with 13 bases in the middle. This CDR3 has 15 amino acids. The germline CDR1 and CDR2 sequences are MDHEN and SYDVKM. The CDR3 region is CASSSPHTGNTEAFF. The CDR3 DNA reads as TGTGCCAGCAGTTCCCCCCACACAGGGAACACTGAAGCTTTCTTT.

The chain employs TRBV6-4 and TRBJ1-2, with D perhaps TRBD1 (6 bases). V lost 2 bases and J lost 6, with 13 bases in between. CDR3 length: 14 amino acids. CDR1 and CDR2 from the germline V gene are MRHNA and SNTAGT. The CDR3: CASSDRGRVDGYTF. The CDR3 DNA follows: TGTGCCAGCAGTGACAGGGGGAGAGTGGATGGCTACACCTTC.

This rearrangement joins TRBV20-1 to TRBJ2-5; D gene unclear. Germline V gene sequence: CDR1 DFQATT, CDR2 SNEGSKA (reference sequence). Trimming stripped 3 bases from V and 4 bases from J, with 6 bases between. The CDR3 is 11 residues long. CDR3 loop: CSASYGETQYF. The CDR3 DNA reads as TGCAGTGCTAGTTACGGAGAGACCCAGTACTTC.

The rearrangement uses TRBV30 and TRBJ1-4; TRBD1 agrees at 7 bases. Germline V gene data show CDR1 as GTSNPN and CDR2 as SVGIG (reference sequence). The trim removed 5 bases at V and 5 bases at J, leaving 5 bases unmatched. CDR3 size: 13 residues. CDR3 nucleotides: TGTGCCTGGGACTTGGGACAGAATGAAAAACTGTTTTTT. Translated: CAWDLGQNEKLFF.

The chain couples TRBV7-3 to TRBJ1-2, with 9 bases fitting TRBD1. The CDR3 contains 16 residues. J was trimmed by 4 bases and V by 4 bases; bases with no gene match: 10. Germline V CDR1 and CDR2: SGHTA, FQGTGA. Here the CDR3 reads CASSSSGTGSLYGYTF. The CDR3 DNA reads TGTGCCAGCAGCTCCTCCGGGACAGGGTCCCTCTATGGCTACACCTTC.

The chain joins TRBV4-1 to TRBJ2-3; TRBD1 is a possible D gene (5 bases). The CDR3 contains 14 residues. Germline CDR1 MGHRA, CDR2 YSYEKL. V was shortened by 1 base and J by 6 bases, with 11 bases between the two germline ends. The CDR3: CASSQGGSGDTQYF. CDR3 nucleotide sequence: TGCGCCAGCAGCCAAGGGGGCTCCGGGGATACGCAGTATTTT.